The rows below give T cell receptor beta chains drawn from one sample of a study of vaccination and CD4 T cells after COVID-19. TCRdb used MiXCR to reprocess the PCR reads, holding one entry per CDR3 protein. Here the sample spans around 10,000 distinct CDR3 sequences, roughly 65% being singletons. Their antigens remain unidentified. Material: CD4+ T cells from blood, cultured in vitro, obtained before SARS-CoV-2 vaccination. These receptors were collected from a human donor who had recovered from COVID-19. Each CDR3 is given with its conserved first and last residue. The D gene is left open where the match is weak. Rows give clone size only sometimes, using once, few, many, or a class for an expanded clone.

cdr3_nt: TGCAGTGCTAGTAGGTGGACAGGGAAGTTGCAGTACTTC
cdr3_aa: CSASRWTGKLQYF
clone_size: .
d_call: TRBD1
j_call: TRBJ2-7
v_call: TRBV20-1

cdr3_nt: TGTGCCAGCAGCTTAAGCGACAACACTGAAGCTTTCTTT
cdr3_aa: CASSLSDNTEAFF
clone_size: .
d_call: .
j_call: TRBJ1-1
v_call: TRBV7-9

cdr3_nt: TGCAGTGCTAGACTGGCTAGCGGGAGGGAGAGCTCCTACGAGCAGTACTTC
cdr3_aa: CSARLASGRESSYEQYF
clone_size: .
d_call: TRBD2
j_call: TRBJ2-7
v_call: TRBV20-1

cdr3_nt: TGTGCCAGCAGCCGGACGGGGAATGAAAAACTGTTTTTT
cdr3_aa: CASSRTGNEKLFF
clone_size: few
d_call: .
j_call: TRBJ1-4
v_call: TRBV27

cdr3_nt: TGTGCCAGCAGTTACTGGGGACAGGGATCCTATGGCTACACCTTC
cdr3_aa: CASSYWGQGSYGYTF
clone_size: .
d_call: TRBD1
j_call: TRBJ1-2
v_call: TRBV6-5

cdr3_nt: TGTGCCAGTCTCACGGACAGAGATAACTATGGCTACACCTTC
cdr3_aa: CASLTDRDNYGYTF
clone_size: .
d_call: .
j_call: TRBJ1-2
v_call: TRBV19

cdr3_nt: TGCGCCAGCAGCTTTTACGGGAGAGAGACCCAGTACTTC
cdr3_aa: CASSFYGRETQYF
clone_size: .
d_call: .
j_call: TRBJ2-5
v_call: TRBV5-1

cdr3_nt: TGTGCCAGCAGCGCGACTAGCGGGAGAGAGACCCAGTACTTC
cdr3_aa: CASSATSGRETQYF
clone_size: .
d_call: TRBD2
j_call: TRBJ2-5
v_call: TRBV9

cdr3_nt: TGTGCCAGCAGTTACTCACACCTCCAAGAGACCCAGTACTTC
cdr3_aa: CASSYSHLQETQYF
clone_size: .
d_call: .
j_call: TRBJ2-5
v_call: TRBV6-5

cdr3_nt: TGTGCCAGTAGTAGCAACCCCACGGATGAAGCTTTCTTT
cdr3_aa: CASSSNPTDEAFF
clone_size: .
d_call: .
j_call: TRBJ1-1
v_call: TRBV19

cdr3_nt: TGCAGTGCTAGAACGACTAGCGGGAGGTTCACAGATACGCAGTATTTT
cdr3_aa: CSARTTSGRFTDTQYF
clone_size: .
d_call: TRBD2
j_call: TRBJ2-3
v_call: TRBV20-1

cdr3_nt: TGTGCCAGTAGTATCAACCAGGGGATGGGCTACACCTTC
cdr3_aa: CASSINQGMGYTF
clone_size: .
d_call: .
j_call: TRBJ1-2
v_call: TRBV19

cdr3_nt: TGTGCCAGCAGTGCGAGAGGGCAGGGAGTCGCTCAGCCCCAGCATTTT
cdr3_aa: CASSARGQGVAQPQHF
clone_size: few
d_call: .
j_call: TRBJ1-5
v_call: TRBV12-3/TRBV12-4

cdr3_nt: TGTGCCTGGACCGACTACGCCACCGGGGAGCTGTTTTTT
cdr3_aa: CAWTDYATGELFF
clone_size: .
d_call: .
j_call: TRBJ2-2
v_call: TRBV30

cdr3_nt: TGTGCCAGCAGTTTAAAAGGGGCGGGTTCCAAAAACATTCAGTACTTC
cdr3_aa: CASSLKGAGSKNIQYF
clone_size: few
d_call: .
j_call: TRBJ2-4
v_call: TRBV28

cdr3_nt: TGTGCCAGCAAAAGAACAGTGGAACGGAGCAATCAGCCCCAGCATTTT
cdr3_aa: CASKRTVERSNQPQHF
clone_size: .
d_call: .
j_call: TRBJ1-5
v_call: TRBV12-3/TRBV12-4

cdr3_nt: TGTGCCAGCAGTTTAGACAGTACTGGGGCCAACGTCCTGACTTTC
cdr3_aa: CASSLDSTGANVLTF
clone_size: .
d_call: .
j_call: TRBJ2-6
v_call: TRBV12-3/TRBV12-4

cdr3_nt: TGTGCCAGCAGCTTAGGTCCGGGACCAGCCTACAATGAGCAGTTCTTC
cdr3_aa: CASSLGPGPAYNEQFF
clone_size: .
d_call: .
j_call: TRBJ2-1
v_call: TRBV7-3